These T cell receptor beta chains were read from a single sample in a study of blood T cell repertoires in COVID-19. Data came from immunoSEQ multiplex PCR; TCRdb stores just in-frame clones and leaves some out. The sample has around 200,000 clones, over 75% seen once. Sequencing was performed on peripheral blood. These receptors came from a woman aged 45-65 years with acute or convalescent COVID-19. The CDR3 runs from the conserved cysteine through the conserved F or W. D genes are given only for firm matches. For some rows the clone size is stated as once, few or many, or as a class when expanded; others skip it.

j_gene | v_gene | d_gene | abundance | CDR3aa | CDR3nt
TRBJ1-6 | TRBV28 | NA | NA | CASSFPYGGYLSPLHF | TGTGCCAGCAGTTTCCCCTATGGAGGATACTTGTCGCCCCTCCACTTT
TRBJ2-4 | TRBV28 | NA | NA | CASSSDRDIQYF | TGTGCCAGCAGTTCGGACAGAGACATTCAGTACTTC
TRBJ2-7 | TRBV5-6 | TRBD1 | NA | CASSRFRDRGREQYF | TGTGCCAGCAGCCGCTTCCGGGACAGGGGAAGGGAGCAGTACTTC
TRBJ1-5 | TRBV4-1 | NA | few | CASSQPGQPNQPQHF | TGCGCCAGCAGCCAACCCGGACAGCCCAATCAGCCCCAGCATTTT
TRBJ2-5 | TRBV5-5 | NA | once | CASSLDVRVSGETQYF | TGTGCCAGCAGCTTGGATGTCAGGGTCTCTGGAGAGACCCAGTACTTC
TRBJ2-7 | TRBV24-1 | TRBD1 | NA | CATSESPGQGSSYEQYF | TGTGCCACCAGTGAGTCCCCGGGACAGGGGTCCTCCTACGAGCAGTACTTC
TRBJ1-2 | TRBV28 | TRBD1 | NA | CASSLLPGQGNGYTF | TGTGCCAGCAGTTTATTACCGGGACAGGGAAACGGCTACACCTTC
TRBJ2-3 | TRBV7-2 | TRBD2 | NA | CASSPRTGSGRGDTQYF | TGTGCCAGCAGCCCTCGGACAGGTAGCGGGAGGGGCGATACGCAGTATTTT
TRBJ2-7 | TRBV19 | NA | NA | CASSIRRDGTSGPYEQYF | TGTGCCAGTAGTATAAGGAGGGACGGGACTTCCGGTCCCTACGAGCAGTACTTC
TRBJ2-3 | TRBV29-1 | NA | NA | CSVFGRRANTDTQYF | TGCAGCGTCTTTGGGAGGCGTGCCAACACAGATACGCAGTATTTT
TRBJ1-1 | TRBV7-2 | TRBD1 | few | CASSSDRGRMAFF | TGTGCCAGCAGCTCAGACAGGGGGCGTATGGCTTTCTTT
TRBJ2-7 | TRBV18 | NA | NA | CASSPQEAYEQYF | TGTGCCAGCTCACCACAGGAGGCTTACGAGCAGTACTTC
TRBJ2-7 | TRBV6-5 | NA | NA | CASSSANYEQYF | TGTGCCAGCAGTTCCGCGAACTACGAGCAGTACTTC
TRBJ2-2 | TRBV6-5 | NA | once | CASSFLSRGELFF | TGTGCCAGCAGTTTTTTGTCTAGGGGGGAGCTGTTTTTT
TRBJ2-7 | TRBV3-1/TRBV3-2 | TRBD1 | many | CASSPQGAEQYF | TGTGCCAGCAGCCCGCAGGGGGCCGAGCAGTACTTC
TRBJ2-7 | TRBV29-1 | NA | NA | CSVETGSGSYEQYF | TGCAGCGTTGAAACCGGGAGCGGCTCCTACGAGCAGTACTTC
TRBJ2-4 | TRBV7-2 | NA | NA | CASSLSRSEANIQYF | TGTGCCAGCAGCTTAAGTAGGTCGGAAGCGAACATTCAGTACTTC
TRBJ2-2 | TRBV19 | TRBD2 | many | CASRGGAGANTGELFF | TGTGCCAGTAGAGGAGGAGCGGGGGCGAACACCGGGGAGCTGTTTTTT
TRBJ2-2 | TRBV3-1/TRBV3-2 | NA | NA | CASRPGQTRDGELFF | TGTGCCAGCAGGCCAGGGCAGACGCGGGATGGGGAGCTGTTTTTT
TRBJ1-2 | TRBV6-5 | TRBD1 | NA | CASSFGQGLSNYGYTF | TGTGCCAGCAGTTTCGGACAGGGCCTTTCTAACTATGGCTACACCTTC
TRBJ1-2 | TRBV2 | TRBD1 | NA | CASSIQGAAYGYTF | TGTGCCAGCAGTATACAGGGGGCGGCCTATGGCTACACCTTC
TRBJ1-1 | TRBV18 | TRBD1 | NA | CASSPSNRGPEAFF | TGTGCCAGCTCACCTTCTAACAGGGGACCTGAAGCTTTCTTT
TRBJ1-2 | TRBV9 | NA | NA | CASSEGPGGAIYGYTF | TGTGCCAGCAGCGAGGGACCTGGGGGGGCAATCTATGGCTACACCTTC
TRBJ1-1 | TRBV10-1 | NA | NA | CASSDGRGMNTEAFF | TGCGCCAGCAGTGATGGTCGGGGAATGAACACTGAAGCTTTCTTT
TRBJ2-2 | TRBV19 | NA | few | CASSQGRGTGELFF | TGTGCCAGTAGTCAGGGGCGCGGCACCGGGGAGCTGTTTTTT
TRBJ1-5 | TRBV7-8 | NA | NA | CARGWRERQNSNQPQHF | TGTGCCAGGGGCTGGCGGGAGCGTCAGAATAGCAATCAGCCCCAGCATTTT
TRBJ1-2 | TRBV5-1 | NA | NA | CASSFDGKYGYTF | TGCGCCAGCAGCTTCGACGGGAAGTATGGCTACACCTTC
TRBJ1-5 | TRBV30 | TRBD1 | NA | CAWSAGGGEQPQHF | TGTGCCTGGAGTGCTGGAGGGGGCGAACAGCCCCAGCATTTT
TRBJ2-2 | TRBV5-1 | NA | NA | CASSLSGGELFF | TGCGCCAGCAGCTTGTCAGGAGGGGAGCTGTTTTTT
TRBJ2-2 | TRBV5-1 | NA | NA | CASSPSPQREAGELFF | TGCGCCAGCAGCCCCAGCCCCCAGAGAGAGGCCGGGGAGCTGTTTTTT
TRBJ2-7 | TRBV28 | NA | NA | CASSPGSYEQYF | TGTGCCAGCAGTCCCGGGTCTTACGAGCAGTACTTC
TRBJ2-3 | TRBV7-2 | NA | NA | CASSRTYTDTQYF | TGTGCCAGCAGCCGGACTTACACAGATACGCAGTATTTT
TRBJ2-5 | TRBV6-5 | NA | NA | CASIYQETQYF | TGTGCCAGCATCTATCAAGAGACCCAGTACTTC
TRBJ1-2 | TRBV5-1 | NA | NA | CASSPRGGDYGYTF | TGCGCCAGCAGCCCCCGGGGGGGGGACTATGGCTACACCTTC
TRBJ1-1 | TRBV27 | TRBD1 | NA | CASSLGQGGPYEAFF | TGTGCCAGCAGTTTGGGACAGGGAGGTCCCTATGAAGCTTTCTTT
TRBJ2-7 | TRBV5-1 | NA | NA | CASSSPGQSYEQYF | TGCGCCAGCAGCTCACCGGGACAATCCTACGAGCAGTACTTC
TRBJ1-3 | TRBV11-2 | TRBD1 | NA | CASTPTGLGNTIYF | TGTGCCAGCACCCCGACAGGGCTGGGAAACACCATATATTTT
TRBJ1-2 | TRBV9 | TRBD1 | NA | CASSARDRGLGGYTF | TGTGCCAGCAGCGCCCGGGACAGGGGGCTCGGGGGCTACACCTTC
TRBJ1-2 | TRBV28 | NA | NA | CASSLERGLIYGYTF | TGTGCCAGCAGTTTAGAGCGGGGTTTAATCTATGGCTACACCTTC
TRBJ1-1 | TRBV10-1 | NA | NA | CASSETYNTEAFF | TGCGCCAGCAGTGAGACCTATAACACTGAAGCTTTCTTT
TRBJ1-5 | TRBV7-6 | NA | few | CASSWGEGRNQPQHF | TGTGCCAGCAGCTGGGGGGAGGGACGCAATCAGCCCCAGCATTTT
TRBJ2-1 | TRBV24-1 | TRBD2 | NA | CATGLAGYNEQFF | TGTGCCACCGGACTAGCGGGGTACAATGAGCAGTTCTTC
TRBJ1-3 | TRBV7-2 | TRBD1 | NA | CASSSKQGNTIYF | TGTGCCAGCAGCTCGAAACAGGGGAACACCATATATTTT
TRBJ1-1 | TRBV4-3 | TRBD1 | NA | CASSQDWGRGRGQTEAFF | TGCGCCAGCAGCCAAGATTGGGGCAGGGGGCGGGGTCAAACTGAAGCTTTCTTT
TRBJ2-7 | TRBV6-5 | NA | NA | CASTRGEAYEQYF | TGTGCCAGCACCCGAGGAGAGGCCTACGAGCAGTACTTC
TRBJ1-2 | TRBV3-1/TRBV3-2 | TRBD1 | NA | CASSFAGGAGYTF | TGTGCCAGCAGCTTCGCAGGGGGCGCGGGCTACACCTTC
TRBJ2-7 | TRBV28 | TRBD1 | few | CATSTGGGHEQYF | TGTGCCACCTCGACAGGGGGTGGCCACGAGCAGTACTTC
TRBJ1-4 | TRBV2 | NA | few | CASSDEYEEKLFF | TGTGCCAGCAGTGACGAGTATGAAGAAAAACTGTTTTTT
TRBJ2-1 | TRBV19 | NA | few | CASSMGQSSYNEQFF | TGTGCCAGTAGTATGGGGCAGAGCTCCTACAATGAGCAGTTCTTC